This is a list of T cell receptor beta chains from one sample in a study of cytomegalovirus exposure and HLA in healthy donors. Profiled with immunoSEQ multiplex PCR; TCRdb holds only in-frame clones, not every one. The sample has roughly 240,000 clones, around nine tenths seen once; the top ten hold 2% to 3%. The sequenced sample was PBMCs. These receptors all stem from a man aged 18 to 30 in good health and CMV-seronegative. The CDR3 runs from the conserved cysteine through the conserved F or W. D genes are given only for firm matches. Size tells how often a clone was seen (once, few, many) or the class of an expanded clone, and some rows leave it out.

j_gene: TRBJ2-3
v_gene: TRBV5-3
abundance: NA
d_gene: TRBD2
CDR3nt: TGTGCCAGAAGCTCATCTAGCGGGGGCACAGATACGCAGTATTTT
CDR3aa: CARSSSSGGTDTQYF

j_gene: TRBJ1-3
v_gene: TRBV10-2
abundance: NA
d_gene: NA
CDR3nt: TGCGCCAGCAGTTCGGGGATTACTGGAAACACCATATATTTT
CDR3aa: CASSSGITGNTIYF

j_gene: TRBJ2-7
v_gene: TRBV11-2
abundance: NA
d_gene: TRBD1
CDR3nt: TGTGCCAGCAGCTTATGGACAGGGTCCTACGAGCAGTACTTC
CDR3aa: CASSLWTGSYEQYF

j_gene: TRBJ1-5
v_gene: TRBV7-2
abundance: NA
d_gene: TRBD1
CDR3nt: TGTGCCAGCAGCTACAGGGGTAATCAGCCCCAGCATTTT
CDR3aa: CASSYRGNQPQHF

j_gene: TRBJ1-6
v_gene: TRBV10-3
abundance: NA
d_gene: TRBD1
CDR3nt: TGTGCCATCAGTGTTCACAGGGGGGATAATTCACCCCTCCACTTT
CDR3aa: CAISVHRGDNSPLHF

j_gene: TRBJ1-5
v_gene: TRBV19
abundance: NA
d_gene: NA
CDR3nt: TGTGCCAGTACCCCTGGGGGGTGGAGCGGTCAGCCCCAGCATTTT
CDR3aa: CASTPGGWSGQPQHF

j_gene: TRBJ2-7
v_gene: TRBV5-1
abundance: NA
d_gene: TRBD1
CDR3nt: TGCGCCAGCAGCTTAGACGGGACAGGTCTTTACGAGCAGTACTTC
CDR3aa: CASSLDGTGLYEQYF

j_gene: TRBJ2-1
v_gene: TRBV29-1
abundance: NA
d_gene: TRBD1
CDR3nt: TGCAGCGCTGACCACCAGGGGGCGGGCAATGAGCAGTTCTTC
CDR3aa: CSADHQGAGNEQFF

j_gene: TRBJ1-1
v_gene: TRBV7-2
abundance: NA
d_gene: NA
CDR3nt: TGTGCCAGCAGCCGTAGAACAGGGACGGCCAACACTGAAGCTTTCTTT
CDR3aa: CASSRRTGTANTEAFF

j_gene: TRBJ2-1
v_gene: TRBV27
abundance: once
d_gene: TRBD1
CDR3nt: TGTGCCAGCAGACGGGACAGGGTCACGGATGAGCAGTTCTTC
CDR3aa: CASRRDRVTDEQFF

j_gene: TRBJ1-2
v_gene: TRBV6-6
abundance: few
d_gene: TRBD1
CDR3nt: TGTGCCACCATCCCCGCGACAGGGGATCTTGGCTACACCTTC
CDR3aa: CATIPATGDLGYTF

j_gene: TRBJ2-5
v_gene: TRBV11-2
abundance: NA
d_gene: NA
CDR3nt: TGTGCCAGCAGCTTAGACGGGGTTGGGTGGACCCAGTACTTC
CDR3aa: CASSLDGVGWTQYF

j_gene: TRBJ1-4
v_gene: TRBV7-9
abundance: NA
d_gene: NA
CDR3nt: TGTGCCAGCAGCTTCGGGAGTGGGACTAATGAAAAACTGTTTTTT
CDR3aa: CASSFGSGTNEKLFF

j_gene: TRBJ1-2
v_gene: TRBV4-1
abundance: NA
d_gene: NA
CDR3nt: TGCGCCAGCAGCCAAGTCGGCGGGACTCTCGATGGCTACACCTTC
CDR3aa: CASSQVGGTLDGYTF